This T cell receptor (beta chain) came from a study of blood T cell repertoires in COVID-19. Study details: PBMCs, B-cell-depleted T cells, or T cells were the source of the cDNA or gDNA that made up the material.

The germline V and J ends were trimmed by 5 bases and 7 bases, with 17 bases remaining between them. Germline V gene data show CDR1 as MDHEN and CDR2 as SYDVKM. This CDR3 has 14 residues. Sequencing used immunoSEQ multiplex PCR; TCRdb keeps in-frame clones, though not all of them. The sample includes 85,000 to 120,000 clones, roughly 87% of them seen just once. The rearrangement joins TRBV28 to TRBJ1-2; D not certain. This receptor was identified in a woman aged 45 to 65 with COVID-19, enrolled during active disease. Material: peripheral blood. The DNA of the CDR3 is TGTGCCAGCAGTGTGGCACAGATAGTAGGTGGCTACACCTTC. Protein: CASSVAQIVGGYTF.